The sample holds a few counts of the clone carrying this T cell receptor (beta chain). The sample comes from a study of T-cell reconstitution after alpha-beta-depleted transplantation in children. The library targeted TCRbeta and was prepared with unique molecular identifiers. TCRdb re-called the PCR reads through MiXCR, storing one row per CDR3 protein. The sample holds approximately 350,000 distinct CDR3 sequences, 13% seen once. With 2 bases removed from V and 4 bases from J, the gap between germline ends came to 9 bases. The V gene's germline CDR1 is MNHEY and CDR2 SVGAGI. The CDR3 loop spans 14 amino acids.

The origin of this receptor is a human donor who donated a stem cell graft to a child with Fanconi anemia. This specimen consisted of PBMCs, obtained from the stem cell graft. The chain carries TRBV6-5 and TRBJ1-5; D perhaps matches TRBD1 (5 bases). The CDR3 spells CASSYRQINQPQHF. CDR3 DNA: TGTGCCAGCAGTTACAGACAGATTAATCAGCCCCAGCATTTT.